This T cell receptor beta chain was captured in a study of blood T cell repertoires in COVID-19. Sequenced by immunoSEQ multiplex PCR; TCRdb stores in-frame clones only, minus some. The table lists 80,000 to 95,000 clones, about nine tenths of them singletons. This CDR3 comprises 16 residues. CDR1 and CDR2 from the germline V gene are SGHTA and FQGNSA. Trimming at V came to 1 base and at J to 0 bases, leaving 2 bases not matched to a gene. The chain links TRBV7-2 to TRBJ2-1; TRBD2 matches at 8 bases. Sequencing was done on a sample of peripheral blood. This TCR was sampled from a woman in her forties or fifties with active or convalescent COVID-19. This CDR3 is CASSLERGTSYNEQFF. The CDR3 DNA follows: TGTGCCAGCAGCTTAGAGCGGGGGACCTCCTACAATGAGCAGTTCTTC.